A single sample gave rise to the 4 T cell receptor beta chains below, sequenced in a study of blood T cell repertoires in COVID-19. TCRdb keeps only in-frame clones here, not all; method: immunoSEQ multiplex PCR. This table has about 140,000 clones, roughly 84% appearing once. The specimen was peripheral blood. These receptors originate from a man in his 60s with active or convalescent COVID-19.

In this sample, this clone turned up a few times. The rearrangement links TRBV27 to TRBJ2-7, with D perhaps matching TRBD1 (5 bases). The CDR3 runs to 14 residues. Per germline, CDR1 MNHEY and CDR2 SMNVEV (reference sequence). V gave up 3 bases and J gave up 0 bases, with 9 bases separating them. The CDR3 protein is CASSLTASSYEQYF. The CDR3 DNA is TGTGCCAGCAGTTTGACAGCGAGCTCCTACGAGCAGTACTTC.

In regard to this clone: The sample has other DNA sequences that encode this CDR3 too. V gene TRBV5-1 combines with J gene TRBJ2-2, with 9 positions matching TRBD1. CDR3 length equals 15 residues. CDR1 is SGHRS and CDR2 is YFSETQ in the germline V gene. The trim removed 1 base at V and 4 bases at J, leaving 2 bases unmatched. DNA for the CDR3: TGCGCCAGCAGCTTGCCGGGACAGGGCACCGGGGAGCTGTTTTTT. This codes for CASSLPGQGTGELFF.

The genes are TRBV6-2 or TRBV6-3 and TRBJ2-7; a weak D match, TRBD2 (5 bases). Per the germline V gene, CDR1 is MNHEY and CDR2 is SVGEGT. Trimming pared 5 bases from V and 0 bases from J, leaving 20 bases between. CDR3 length equals 17 residues. CDR3 DNA sequence: TGTGCCAGCAGTCCAAAGGCTTTAGCGCCTTACTCCTACGAGCAGTACGTC. It encodes CASSPKALAPYSYEQYV.

The gene calls are TRBV18 and TRBJ1-2; 7 nucleotides agree with TRBD1. The CDR3 covers 15 residues. The ends lost 6 bases at V and 9 bases at J; junction bases unmatched: 16. Germline assignment: CDR1 KGHSH and CDR2 LQKENI. As DNA, the CDR3 is TGTGCCAGCTCTCACGGAACGAACAACAGGGGTAGCTACACCTTC. Its translation: CASSHGTNNRGSYTF.